Following are 19 T cell receptor beta chains from one sample sequenced in a study of T cell responses to AZD1222 COVID-19 vaccine. Profiling relied on immunoSEQ multiplex PCR, and the TCRdb table lists in-frame clones only, not all of them. The top ten clones hold less than 4.5% of a sample with fewer than 200,000 clones, approximately 94% of them seen once. The source material was peripheral blood, sampled 28 days after the second dose of the MenACWY control vaccine. These receptors all stem from an adult who received the MenACWY meningococcal vaccine as a control.

This CDR3 is CASSDFGTVNTEAFF. Here the CDR3 DNA reads TGTGCCAGTAGTGATTTCGGGACAGTTAACACTGAAGCTTTCTTT. The chain recombines TRBV19 with TRBJ1-1, with TRBD1 identical over 7 bases. The CDR3 is 15 residues long. Germline CDR1 reads LNHDA; CDR2 reads SQIVND (reference sequence). V trimming: 5 bases; J trimming: 2 bases; junction bases outside the gene matches: 8.

The rearrangement joins TRBV30 to TRBJ1-2; TRBD1 might be the D (5 bases). Trimming stripped 2 bases from V and 6 bases from J, with 13 bases between. This CDR3 comprises 13 residues. Per the germline V gene, CDR1 is GTSNPN and CDR2 is SVGIG (reference sequence). CDR3 amino acids: CAWSSAGPHGYTF. CDR3 bases: TGTGCCTGGAGTAGTGCGGGACCTCATGGCTACACCTTC.

The chain has TRBV6-5 and TRBJ1-1, with D possibly being TRBD1 (5 bases). Germline V CDR1 and CDR2: MNHEY, SVGAGI. The V end lost 2 bases, the J end lost 3 bases, and 13 bases lay between the germline ends. The CDR3 runs 15 residues. The CDR3 region has the DNA TGTGCCAGCAGTTACAGTCAGGGAGGCGACACTGAAGCTTTCTTT. Protein product: CASSYSQGGDTEAFF.

This chain joins TRBV7-8 and TRBJ2-2; D remains ambiguous. Germline V gene sequence: CDR1 SGHVS, CDR2 FQNEAQ. The CDR3 extends over 13 amino acids. Trimming took off 3 bases at V and 2 bases at J, with 4 bases between the two ends. CDR3 protein: CASSFLNTGELFF. DNA for the CDR3: TGTGCCAGCAGCTTTCTCAACACCGGGGAGCTGTTTTTT. Supplemented by reference TRBV7-8 and TRBJ2-2, the full variable domain reads GAGVSQSPRYKVAKRGQDVALRCDPISGHVSLFWYQQALGQGPEFLTYFQNEAQLDKSGLPSDRFFAERPEGSVSTLKIQRTQQEDSAVYLCASSFLNTGELFFGEGSRLTVL.

V is TRBV19 and J is TRBJ2-7, with 8 bases matching TRBD2. The CDR3 consists of 13 residues. J lost 2 bases, V lost 9 bases, and 6 bases had no gene match. Per germline, CDR1 LNHDA and CDR2 SQIVND (reference sequence). The chain's CDR3 is CASSSGPPYEQYF. In DNA form, the CDR3 reads TGTGCCAGCTCTAGCGGGCCTCCCTACGAGCAGTACTTC.

The chain links TRBV9 to TRBJ2-7; possible D gene TRBD2, 6 bases. The V end was cut by 0 bases, the J end by 2 bases, with 12 bases between. The germline CDR1 and CDR2 sequences are SGDLS and YYNGEE. The CDR3 consists of 15 residues. The CDR3 is CASSVAGGSPYEQYF. CDR3 DNA sequence: TGTGCCAGCAGCGTAGCTGGGGGGAGTCCCTACGAGCAGTACTTC.

This clone was seen many times. Other DNA sequences within the sample encode an identical CDR3. This CDR3 reads CASSVAGGVYEQYF. The CDR3, as DNA: TGTGCCAGCAGCGTAGCTGGGGGCGTCTACGAGCAGTACTTC. This sequence joins TRBV9 and TRBJ2-7; the D gene is possibly TRBD1 (6 bases). Looked up from germline, CDR1 is SGDLS and CDR2 is YYNGEE. V was clipped by 0 bases and J by 3 bases, with 10 bases between them. The CDR3 is made up of 14 amino acids.

This sequence joins TRBV29-1 and TRBJ2-1; 12 nucleotides line up with TRBD2. CDR3 length: 18 residues. J gave up 8 bases and V 7 bases, and 21 bases lay outside the gene matches. The germline gives CDR1 SQVTM, CDR2 ANQGSEA. The CDR3 DNA is TGCAGCGCCACCCTAGCGGGAGGGCGATCATACCTACCCGATGAGCAGTTCTTC. Protein sequence: CSATLAGGRSYLPDEQFF.

V is TRBV10-1 and J is TRBJ2-7; D might be TRBD2 (5 bases). The CDR3 extends over 13 amino acids. Looked up from germline, CDR1 is WNHNN and CDR2 is SYGVQD (reference sequence). V lost 4 bases, J lost 1 base, and 8 bases lay in between. The CDR3 spells CASSAAGSYEQYF. CDR3 nucleotides: TGCGCCAGCAGTGCCGCGGGTTCCTACGAGCAGTACTTC.

The CDR3 DNA reads as TGTGCCAGCAGCCCAACCTCCGGGACTAGCGGGTATGAGCAGTACTTC. It yields the protein CASSPTSGTSGYEQYF. J is TRBJ2-7 and V is TRBV9; TRBD2 aligns across 12 bases. The CDR3 has 16 residues. V shed 4 bases and J 7 bases; nucleotides not matched to a gene: 12. Germline CDR1 reads SGDLS; CDR2 reads YYNGEE.

The CDR3: CASSLPGLAGRYEQYF. The DNA for the CDR3 is TGTGCCAGCAGTTTACCCGGACTAGCGGGACGGTACGAGCAGTACTTC. J is TRBJ2-7 and V is TRBV28; 12 bases fit TRBD2. CDR1 is MDHEN, CDR2 SYDVKM, per germline. J lost 4 bases, V lost 2 bases, and 6 bases had no gene match. The CDR3 loop spans 16 amino acids.

V and J are TRBV7-9 and TRBJ2-3; 9 bases are a match to TRBD2. Germline V gene data show CDR1 as SEHNR and CDR2 as FQNEAQ (reference sequence). The V segment lost 6 bases and the J segment 2 bases; nucleotides outside the gene matches: 15. CDR3 size: 18 residues. Here the CDR3 reads CASSQPWGSGSHTDTQYF. CDR3 nucleotide sequence: TGTGCCAGCAGTCAGCCCTGGGGTAGCGGGAGCCACACAGATACGCAGTATTTT.

The CDR3 region has the DNA TGTGCCAGCAGTTTGGGGACTCAAGAGACCCAGTACTTC. This encodes CASSLGTQETQYF. This chain uses TRBV12-3 or TRBV12-4 with TRBJ2-5; D is perhaps TRBD2 (6 bases). The length of the CDR3 is 13 residues. The V end lost 3 bases, the J end lost 2 bases, and 7 bases lay between the germline ends.

This clone was counted only a few times. V gene TRBV4-2 combines with J gene TRBJ2-7; tentatively, D is TRBD2 (6 bases). In germline, CDR1 is LGHNA, CDR2 YNFKEQ. V was shortened by 5 bases and J by 0 bases, with 14 bases between the two germline ends. The CDR3 loop spans 15 amino acids. The CDR3 nucleotides read TGTGCCAGCAGCGCCCGGGGGTCTAGCTCCTACGAGCAGTACTTC. Translated, it gives CASSARGSSSYEQYF.

V gene TRBV5-1 combines with J gene TRBJ1-2; TRBD1 is a possible D gene (5 bases). This CDR3 spans 14 amino acids. Germline V gene data show CDR1 as SGHRS and CDR2 as YFSETQ. The V and J ends lost 1 base and 8 bases respectively, with 15 bases between them. The CDR3 region is CASSLKGTGSGYTF. The CDR3 DNA follows: TGCGCCAGCAGCTTGAAGGGGACCGGGAGCGGCTACACCTTC.

This chain joins TRBV15 and TRBJ2-3, with D possibly matching TRBD2 (5 bases). The germline CDR1 and CDR2 sequences are LNHNV and YYDKDF (reference sequence). Trimming took off 0 bases at V and 4 bases at J, with 20 bases between the two ends. This CDR3 is 18 amino acids long. In DNA form, the CDR3 reads TGTGCCACCAGCAGAGATCTCGGGCTAGCCGATTACTCAGATACGCAGTATTTT. As protein: CATSRDLGLADYSDTQYF.

The rearrangement uses TRBV11-2 and TRBJ2-1; D gene uncertain. Trimming shortened V by 5 bases and J by 7 bases, and 18 bases separated the two germline ends. Germline-derived CDR1 and CDR2 are SGHAT and FQNNGV. CDR3 size: 15 residues. The CDR3 sequence: CASSPFVTGMNEQFF. In DNA, the CDR3 is TGTGCCAGCAGCCCTTTTGTCACCGGTATGAATGAGCAGTTCTTC. The complete variable domain, with remaining parts taken from reference TRBV11-2 and TRBJ2-1, reads EAGVAQSPRYKIIEKRQSVAFWCNPISGHATLYWYQQILGQGPKLLIQFQNNGVVDDSQLPKDRFSAERLKGVDSTLKIQPAKLEDSAVYLCASSPFVTGMNEQFFGPGTRLTVL.

The rearrangement links TRBV28 to TRBJ2-7; TRBD1 agrees at 7 bases. This CDR3 spans 16 amino acids. The germline V gene encodes CDR1 MDHEN and CDR2 SYDVKM. Trimming cost V 3 bases and J 5 bases; bases outside gene matches: 13. CDR3 residues: CASSFISGQTVHEQYF. DNA of the CDR3: TGTGCCAGCAGTTTTATTTCGGGACAGACGGTCCACGAGCAGTACTTC.

This sequence joins TRBV5-1 and TRBJ2-7; the match to TRBD1 covers 8 bases. Germline values: CDR1 SGHRS, CDR2 YFSETQ. This CDR3 contains 14 residues. V dropped 0 bases and J dropped 5; count of bases not matched to a gene: 4. In DNA form, the CDR3 reads TGCGCCAGCAGCTTGGGGACAGGGTACAACGAGCAGTACTTC. This encodes CASSLGTGYNEQYF.